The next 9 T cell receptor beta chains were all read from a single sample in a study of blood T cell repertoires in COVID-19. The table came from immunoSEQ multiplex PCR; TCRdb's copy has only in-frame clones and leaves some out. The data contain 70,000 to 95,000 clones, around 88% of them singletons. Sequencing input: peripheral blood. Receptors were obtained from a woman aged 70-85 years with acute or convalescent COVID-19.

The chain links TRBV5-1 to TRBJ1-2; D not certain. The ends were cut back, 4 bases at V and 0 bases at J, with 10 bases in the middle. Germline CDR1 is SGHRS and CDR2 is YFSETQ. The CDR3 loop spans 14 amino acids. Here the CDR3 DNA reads TGCGCCAGCAGCCCCCGCAGTTCTAACTATGGCTACACCTTC. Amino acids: CASSPRSSNYGYTF.

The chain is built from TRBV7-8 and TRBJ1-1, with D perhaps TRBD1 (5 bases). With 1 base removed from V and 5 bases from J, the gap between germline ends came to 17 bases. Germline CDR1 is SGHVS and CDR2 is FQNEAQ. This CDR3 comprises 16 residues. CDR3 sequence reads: CASSLGGRGKETEAFF. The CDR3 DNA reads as TGTGCCAGCAGCTTAGGGGGGAGGGGAAAGGAGACTGAAGCTTTCTTT. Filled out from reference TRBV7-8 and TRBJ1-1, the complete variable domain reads GAGVSQSPRYKVAKRGQDVALRCDPISGHVSLFWYQQALGQGPEFLTYFQNEAQLDKSGLPSDRFFAERPEGSVSTLKIQRTQQEDSAVYLCASSLGGRGKETEAFFGQGTRLTVV.

In DNA, the CDR3 is TGTGCCAGCCATGGGACTAGCGTATCCTACGAGCAGTACTTC. Amino acids: CASHGTSVSYEQYF. This sequence joins TRBV28 and TRBJ2-7; 10 bases fit TRBD2. The CDR3 extends over 14 amino acids. CDR1 is MDHEN and CDR2 is SYDVKM in the germline V gene. Trimming cost V 8 bases and J 1 base; bases outside gene matches: 5.

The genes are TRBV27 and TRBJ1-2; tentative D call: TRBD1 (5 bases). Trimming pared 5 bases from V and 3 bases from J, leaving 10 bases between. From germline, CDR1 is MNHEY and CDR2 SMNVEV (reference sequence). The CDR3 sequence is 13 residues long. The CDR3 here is CASSTGGDYGYTF. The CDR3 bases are TGTGCCAGCAGTACAGGCGGAGACTATGGCTACACCTTC.

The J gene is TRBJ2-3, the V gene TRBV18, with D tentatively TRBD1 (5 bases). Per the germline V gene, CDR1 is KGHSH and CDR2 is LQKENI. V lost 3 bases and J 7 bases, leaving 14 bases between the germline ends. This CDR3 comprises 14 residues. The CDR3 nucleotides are TGTGCCAGCTCACCTTATCAGGGTGAGAATACGCAGTATTTT. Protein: CASSPYQGENTQYF.

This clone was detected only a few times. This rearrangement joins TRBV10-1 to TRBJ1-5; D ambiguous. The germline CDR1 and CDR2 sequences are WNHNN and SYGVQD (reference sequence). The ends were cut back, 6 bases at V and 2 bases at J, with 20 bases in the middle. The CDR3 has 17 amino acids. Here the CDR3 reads CASSRLPRRNRNQPQHF. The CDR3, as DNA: TGCGCCAGCAGCCGCCTCCCTCGGAGGAATCGCAATCAGCCCCAGCATTTT.

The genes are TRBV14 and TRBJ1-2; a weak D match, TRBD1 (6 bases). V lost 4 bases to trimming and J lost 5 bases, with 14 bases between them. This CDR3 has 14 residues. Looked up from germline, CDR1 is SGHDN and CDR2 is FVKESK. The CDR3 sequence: CASSPLQGFYGYTF. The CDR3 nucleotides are TGTGCCAGCAGCCCTTTACAGGGCTTTTATGGCTACACCTTC.

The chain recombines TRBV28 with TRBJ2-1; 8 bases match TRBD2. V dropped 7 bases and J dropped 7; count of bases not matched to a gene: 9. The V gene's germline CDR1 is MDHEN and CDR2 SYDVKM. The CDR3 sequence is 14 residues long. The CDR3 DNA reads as TGTGCCAGCACTGGCGGGGGGCCCAGGAATGAGCAGTTCTTC. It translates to CASTGGGPRNEQFF. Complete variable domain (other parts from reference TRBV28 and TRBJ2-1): DVKVTQSSRYLVKRTGEKVFLECVQDMDHENMFWYRQDPGLGLRLIYFSYDVKMKEKGDIPEGYSVSREKKERFSLILESASTNQTSMYLCASTGGGPRNEQFFGPGTRLTVL.

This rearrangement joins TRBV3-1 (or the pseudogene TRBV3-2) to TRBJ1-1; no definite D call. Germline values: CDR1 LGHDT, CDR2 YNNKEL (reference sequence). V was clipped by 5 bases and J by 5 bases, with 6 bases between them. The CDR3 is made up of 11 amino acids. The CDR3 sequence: CASSWRTEAFF. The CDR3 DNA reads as TGTGCCAGCAGCTGGAGGACTGAAGCTTTCTTT.